Shown below are 10 T cell receptor beta chains from a single sample sequenced in a study of control samples from healthy donors and cancer patients (dated by TCRdb to 2019 to 2021). The library was prepared using the immunoSEQ multiplex PCR assay. Imported from immuneACCESS, the table was reduced by TCRdb to in-frame sequences with V and J called. These copies leave out some clones; in studies compared against another copy, an unresolved V gene accounts for under half, and the cause of the remainder is not known. A total of 130,000 to 150,000 clones appear in this sample, 89% of them only once. The top ten hold just under 5% of the sample. The specimen was blood. Every receptor here comes from a man younger than 45 in good health.

The chain couples TRBV5-4 to TRBJ2-1, with 7 bases identical to TRBD1. Looked up from germline, CDR1 is SGHNT and CDR2 is YYREEE (reference sequence). Losses at the gene ends were 4 bases for V and 5 bases for J; bases not matched to a gene: 6. The CDR3 sequence is 14 residues long. In DNA, the CDR3 is TGTGCCAGCAGCCGGGACAGAGCAAACAATGAGCAGTTCTTC. Its protein product is CASSRDRANNEQFF.

The rearrangement links TRBV6-6 to TRBJ2-6; D not resolved. V was cut by 0 bases and J by 0 bases, with 3 bases left in between. Germline V lookup: CDR1 MNHNY, CDR2 SVGAGI (reference sequence). The CDR3 is 15 residues long. CDR3 sequence: CASSYSSSGANVLTF. CDR3 nucleotide sequence: TGTGCCAGCAGTTACTCGTCCTCTGGGGCCAACGTCCTGACTTTC.

J is TRBJ2-3 and V is TRBV19, with a tentative D call TRBD1 (6 bases). The CDR3 has 16 amino acids. The V end lost 7 bases, the J end lost 0 bases, and 17 bases lay between the germline ends. Germline V gene lookup returns CDR1 LNHDA and CDR2 SQIVND (reference sequence). CDR3 DNA sequence: TGTGCCAGTACCTCCCTGGGACACTCAAGCACAGATACGCAGTATTTT. This codes for CASTSLGHSSTDTQYF.

This chain links TRBV6-5 with TRBJ1-2, with no clear D. Trimming removed 8 bases from V and 8 bases from J, with 18 bases in between. The CDR3 has 13 residues. Looked up from germline, CDR1 is MNHEY and CDR2 is SVGAGI. The CDR3, as DNA: TGTGCCAGCGGATCGGTCAGTTTTTGGGGCTACACCTTC. This codes for CASGSVSFWGYTF.

The rearrangement joins TRBV5-5 to TRBJ1-1; tentative D call: TRBD1 (5 bases). This CDR3 has 15 residues. The germline CDR1 and CDR2 sequences are SGHKS and YYEKEE (reference sequence). Trimming left V 1 base short and J 1 base short, with 11 bases between. As DNA, the CDR3 is TGTGCCAGCAGCTTGACCGGACACAAGAACACTGAAGCTTTCTTT. Protein sequence: CASSLTGHKNTEAFF.

This CDR3 reads CASSHGGGGGTEAFF. The DNA for the CDR3 is TGCGCCAGCAGCCACGGTGGCGGGGGAGGGACTGAAGCTTTCTTT. The V and J genes are TRBV4-1 and TRBJ1-1; a possible D gene is TRBD1 (5 bases). The CDR3 extends over 15 amino acids. Trimming took off 3 bases at V and 5 bases at J, with 16 bases between the two ends. The germline CDR1 and CDR2 sequences are MGHRA and YSYEKL.

The genes are TRBV6-5 and TRBJ1-2, with D possibly TRBD1 on 5 matching bases. Germline V gene data show CDR1 as MNHEY and CDR2 as SVGAGI. The CDR3 runs 12 residues. V was trimmed by 0 bases and J by 13 bases, leaving 12 bases between them. The chain's CDR3 is CASSYSGGACTF. The CDR3 nucleotides are TGTGCCAGCAGTTACTCGGGTGGGGCCTGCACCTTC.

CDR3 region: CASNPGSSGLSYEQYF. CDR3 DNA sequence: TGTGCCAGCAACCCAGGGTCCTCGGGCCTCTCCTACGAGCAGTACTTC. The chain combines TRBV25-1 with TRBJ2-7, with TRBD1 as a possible D gene (5 bases). This CDR3 is built from 16 residues. The V gene lost 7 bases and the J gene lost 0 bases, with 19 bases spanning the gap. CDR1 and CDR2 (germline): MGHDK, SYGVNS.

J is TRBJ2-1 and V is TRBV12-3 or TRBV12-4; TRBD2 matches at 7 bases. The CDR3 is made up of 12 amino acids. Trimming at V came to 9 bases and at J to 4 bases, leaving 3 bases not matched to a gene. DNA for the CDR3: TGTGCCAGTGGGGAGGGGTACAATGAGCAGTTCTTC. As protein: CASGEGYNEQFF.

The V and J genes are TRBV5-1 and TRBJ1-5; tentative D call: TRBD1 (6 bases). V was pared by 0 bases and J by 7 bases, with 17 bases between. Germline lookup yields CDR1 SGHRS and CDR2 YFSETQ. The CDR3 runs 16 residues. CDR3 nucleotides: TGCGCCAGCAGCTTGGATCCAGGGGTCCGCTACCAGCCCCAGCATTTT. Encoded protein: CASSLDPGVRYQPQHF.